This TCR beta chain was recorded in a study of shared clonotypes between healthy human individuals. Study context: Each donor contributed plates that comprised three CD4 naive, three CD4 memory, two CD8 naive and one CD8 memory. General observations from the study: Generation probabilities of non-shared clonotypes were lower (relative to those shared by all four donors). Sorted-subset samples were not fully sequenced, rarefaction indicated.

Concerning this clone itself: Its antigen is not identified.

Each subset's genomic DNA was split evenly across several immunoSEQ plates. Profiled with immunoSEQ multiplex PCR; TCRdb holds only in-frame clones, not every one. The sample comprises 1,400,000 or so clones, 98% of which are singletons, and approximately 0.4% rests with the top ten. The TCR originated in a man aged 25-40 years in good health. The sample taken for sequencing was naive CD4+ T cells sorted from blood. Subset reported: CD45RA+ positively selected.

The CDR3 sequence is CASSEVEHIQYF. As DNA, the CDR3 is TGTGCCAGCAGTGAAGTAGAACACATTCAGTACTTC. The genes are TRBV6-1 and TRBJ2-4, with D unclear. From germline, CDR1 is MNHNS and CDR2 SASEGT. This CDR3 comprises 12 residues. Trimming stripped 1 base from V and 8 bases from J, with 6 bases between.